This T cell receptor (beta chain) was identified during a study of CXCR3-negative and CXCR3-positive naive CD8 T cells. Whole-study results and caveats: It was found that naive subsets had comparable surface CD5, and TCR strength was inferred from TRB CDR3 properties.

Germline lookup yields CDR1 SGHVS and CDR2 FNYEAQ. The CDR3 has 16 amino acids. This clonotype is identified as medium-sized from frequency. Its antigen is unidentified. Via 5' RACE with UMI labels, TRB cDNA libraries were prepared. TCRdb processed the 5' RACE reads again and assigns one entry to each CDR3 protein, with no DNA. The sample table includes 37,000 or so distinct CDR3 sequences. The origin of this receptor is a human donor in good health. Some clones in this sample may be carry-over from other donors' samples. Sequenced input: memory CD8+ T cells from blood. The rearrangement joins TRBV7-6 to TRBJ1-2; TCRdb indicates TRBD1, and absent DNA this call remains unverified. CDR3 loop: CASSLDLQGVVDGYTF.